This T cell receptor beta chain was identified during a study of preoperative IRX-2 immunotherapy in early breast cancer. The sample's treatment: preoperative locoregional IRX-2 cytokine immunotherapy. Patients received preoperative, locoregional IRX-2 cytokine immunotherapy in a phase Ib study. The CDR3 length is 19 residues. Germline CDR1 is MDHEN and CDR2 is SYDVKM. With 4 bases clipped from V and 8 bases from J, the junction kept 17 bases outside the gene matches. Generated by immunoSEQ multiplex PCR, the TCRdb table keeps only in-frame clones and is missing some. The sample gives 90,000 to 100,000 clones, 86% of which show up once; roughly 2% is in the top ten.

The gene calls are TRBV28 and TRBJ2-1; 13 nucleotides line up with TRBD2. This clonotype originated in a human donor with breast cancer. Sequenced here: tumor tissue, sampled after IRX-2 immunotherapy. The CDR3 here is CASSSPVLAGGRRGDEQFF. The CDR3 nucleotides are TGTGCCAGCAGTTCGCCGGTACTAGCGGGAGGGCGTCGCGGGGATGAGCAGTTCTTC.